This section outlines one T cell receptor (beta chain) sequence together with its context. Researchers divided each subset's genomic DNA evenly across several immunoSEQ plates. For sorted subsets, roughly 200 ng DNA per replicate equaled 30,000 or so T cell genomes. Measured with immunoSEQ multiplex PCR; TCRdb has only the in-frame clones, and not every one. Of over 75,000 clones listed, 68% are singletons. These data are taken from a study of shared clonotypes between healthy human individuals. The TCR was taken from a man under 40 in good health. Material: memory CD8+ T cells sorted from blood. The subset here: CD45RO+ cells pooled with CCR7-negative TemRA cells.

The CDR3 nucleotides are TGCAGCTCGGCGGGACAGCGTACAGATACGCAGTATTTT. This codes for CSSAGQRTDTQYF. The J gene is TRBJ2-3, the V gene TRBV29-1; weak D call: TRBD1 (7 bases). V was shortened by 8 bases and J by 3 bases, with 15 bases between the two germline ends. Germline CDR1 SQVTM, CDR2 ANQGSEA. The CDR3 has 13 residues.